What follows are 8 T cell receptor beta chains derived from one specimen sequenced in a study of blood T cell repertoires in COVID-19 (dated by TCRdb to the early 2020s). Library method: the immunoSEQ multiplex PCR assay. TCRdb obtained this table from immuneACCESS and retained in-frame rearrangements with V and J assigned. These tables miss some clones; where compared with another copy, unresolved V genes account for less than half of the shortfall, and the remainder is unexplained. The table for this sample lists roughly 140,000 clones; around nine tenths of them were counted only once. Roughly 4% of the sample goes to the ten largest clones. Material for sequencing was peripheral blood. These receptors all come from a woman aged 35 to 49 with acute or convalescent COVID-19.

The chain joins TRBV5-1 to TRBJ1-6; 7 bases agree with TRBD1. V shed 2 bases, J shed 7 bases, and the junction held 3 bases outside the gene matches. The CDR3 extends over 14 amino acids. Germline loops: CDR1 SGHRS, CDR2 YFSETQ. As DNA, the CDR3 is TGCGCCAGCAGCTTTGGGGACAGCAATTCACCCCTCCACTTT. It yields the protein CASSFGDSNSPLHF.

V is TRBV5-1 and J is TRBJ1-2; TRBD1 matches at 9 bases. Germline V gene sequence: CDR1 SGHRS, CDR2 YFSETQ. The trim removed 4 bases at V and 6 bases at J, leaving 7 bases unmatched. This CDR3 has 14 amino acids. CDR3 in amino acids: CASSPWTGEDGYTF. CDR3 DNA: TGCGCCAGCAGCCCTTGGACAGGGGAAGATGGCTACACCTTC.

The CDR3 reads CASSVGRGANTGELFF. Here the CDR3 DNA reads TGTGCCAGCAGCGTAGGTAGGGGCGCGAACACCGGGGAGCTGTTTTTT. J is TRBJ2-2 and V is TRBV9; the D gene is possibly TRBD1 (5 bases). Germline V gene sequence: CDR1 SGDLS, CDR2 YYNGEE. V was pared by 0 bases and J by 0 bases, with 9 bases between. The CDR3 is 16 residues long. Combining the CDR3 with reference TRBV9 and TRBJ2-2 gives the whole variable domain DSGVTQTPKHLITATGQRVTLRCSPRSGDLSVYWYQQSLDQGLQFLIQYYNGEERAKGNILERFSAQQFPDLHSELNLSSLELGDSALYFCASSVGRGANTGELFFGEGSRLTVL.

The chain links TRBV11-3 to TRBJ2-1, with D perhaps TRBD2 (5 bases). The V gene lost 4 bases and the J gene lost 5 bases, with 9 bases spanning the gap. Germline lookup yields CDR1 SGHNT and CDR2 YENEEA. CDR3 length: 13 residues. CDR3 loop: CASSSHGDNEQFF. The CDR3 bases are TGTGCCAGCAGCTCCCACGGGGACAATGAGCAGTTCTTC.

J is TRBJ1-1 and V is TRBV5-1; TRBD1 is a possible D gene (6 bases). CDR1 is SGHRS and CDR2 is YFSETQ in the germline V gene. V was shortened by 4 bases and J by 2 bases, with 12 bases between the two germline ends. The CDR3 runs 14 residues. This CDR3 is CASSPRTVNTEAFF. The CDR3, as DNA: TGCGCCAGCAGCCCGAGGACAGTTAACACTGAAGCTTTCTTT. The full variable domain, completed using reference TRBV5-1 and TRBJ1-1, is KAGVTQTPRYLIKTRGQQVTLSCSPISGHRSVSWYQQTPGQGLQFLFEYFSETQRNKGNFPGRFSGRQFSNSRSEMNVSTLELGDSALYLCASSPRTVNTEAFFGQGTRLTVV.

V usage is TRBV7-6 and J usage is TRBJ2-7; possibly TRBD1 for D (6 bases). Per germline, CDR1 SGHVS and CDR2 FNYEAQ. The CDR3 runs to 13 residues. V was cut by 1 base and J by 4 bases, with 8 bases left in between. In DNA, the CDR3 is TGTGCCAGCAGCTTAGACAGGGCATACGAGCAGTACTTC. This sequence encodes CASSLDRAYEQYF.

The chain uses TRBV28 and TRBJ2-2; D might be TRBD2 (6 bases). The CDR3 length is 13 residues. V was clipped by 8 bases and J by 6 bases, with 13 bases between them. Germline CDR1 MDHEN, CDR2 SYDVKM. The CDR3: CASRGTEPGELFF. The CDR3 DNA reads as TGTGCCAGCCGGGGGACCGAACCCGGGGAGCTGTTTTTT.

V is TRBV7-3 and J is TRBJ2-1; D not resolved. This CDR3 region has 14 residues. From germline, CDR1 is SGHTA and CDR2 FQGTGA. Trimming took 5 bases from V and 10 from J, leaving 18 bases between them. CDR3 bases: TGTGCCAGCAGCCTCCCGGCAGGCTCATCGGAGCAGTTCTTC. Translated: CASSLPAGSSEQFF. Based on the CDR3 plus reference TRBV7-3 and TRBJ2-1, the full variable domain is GAGVSQTPSNKVTEKGKYVELRCDPISGHTALYWYRQSLGQGPEFLIYFQGTGAADDSGLPNDRFFAVRPEGSVSTLKIQRTERGDSAVYLCASSLPAGSSEQFFGPGTRLTVL.